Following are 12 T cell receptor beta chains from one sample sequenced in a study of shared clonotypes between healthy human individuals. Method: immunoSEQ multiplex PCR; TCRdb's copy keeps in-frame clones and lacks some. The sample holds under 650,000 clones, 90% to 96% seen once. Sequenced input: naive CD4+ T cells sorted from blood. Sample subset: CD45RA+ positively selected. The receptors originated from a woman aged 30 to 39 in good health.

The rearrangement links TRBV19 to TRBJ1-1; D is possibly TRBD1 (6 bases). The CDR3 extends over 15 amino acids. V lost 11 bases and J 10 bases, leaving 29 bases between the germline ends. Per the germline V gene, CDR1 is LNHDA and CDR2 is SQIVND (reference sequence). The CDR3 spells CASETGSSAPAGAFF. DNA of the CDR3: TGTGCCTCGGAGACAGGTTCCTCGGCCCCGGCTGGAGCTTTCTTT.

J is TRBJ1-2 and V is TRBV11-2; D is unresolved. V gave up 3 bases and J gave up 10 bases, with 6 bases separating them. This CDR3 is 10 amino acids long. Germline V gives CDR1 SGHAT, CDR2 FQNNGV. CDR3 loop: CASSLLLYTF. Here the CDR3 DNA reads TGTGCCAGCAGCTTGTTACTCTACACCTTC.

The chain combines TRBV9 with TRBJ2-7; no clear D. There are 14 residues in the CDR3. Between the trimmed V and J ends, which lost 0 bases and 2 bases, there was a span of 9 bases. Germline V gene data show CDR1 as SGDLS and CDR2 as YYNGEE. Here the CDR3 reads CASSVGSETYEQYF. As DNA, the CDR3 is TGTGCCAGCAGCGTAGGTTCGGAAACCTACGAGCAGTACTTC.

CDR3 sequence reads: CASSKVAREGGEYCGANVLTF. Written as DNA, the CDR3 is TGTGCCAGCAGCAAAGTGGCCCGGGAAGGGGGAGAATATTGTGGGGCCAACGTCCTGACTTTC. The chain recombines TRBV21-1 with TRBJ2-6; TRBD1 is the table's D call and was not checked against the DNA. TRBV21-1 is termed a pseudogene. The CDR3 sequence is 21 residues long.

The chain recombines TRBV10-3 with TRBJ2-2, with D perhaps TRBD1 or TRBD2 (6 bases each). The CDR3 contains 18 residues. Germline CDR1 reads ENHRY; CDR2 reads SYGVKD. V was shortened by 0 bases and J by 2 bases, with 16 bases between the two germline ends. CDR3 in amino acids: CAISESVGRGGNTGELFF. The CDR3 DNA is TGTGCCATCAGTGAGTCAGTTGGCAGGGGAGGAAACACCGGGGAGCTGTTTTTT.

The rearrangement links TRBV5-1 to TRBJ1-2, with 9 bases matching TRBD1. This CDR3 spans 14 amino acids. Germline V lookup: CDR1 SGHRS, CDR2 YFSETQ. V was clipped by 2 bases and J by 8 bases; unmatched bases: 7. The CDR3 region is CASSLTGGAGGYTF. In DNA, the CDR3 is TGCGCCAGCAGCTTAACAGGGGGCGCGGGAGGCTACACCTTC.

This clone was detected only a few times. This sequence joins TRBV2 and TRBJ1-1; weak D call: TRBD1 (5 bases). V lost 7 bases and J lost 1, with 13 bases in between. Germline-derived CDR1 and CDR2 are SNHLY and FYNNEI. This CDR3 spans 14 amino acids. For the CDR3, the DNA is TGTGCCAGCACCCTGGGACTGCAGAACACTGAAGCTTTCTTT. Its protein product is CASTLGLQNTEAFF.

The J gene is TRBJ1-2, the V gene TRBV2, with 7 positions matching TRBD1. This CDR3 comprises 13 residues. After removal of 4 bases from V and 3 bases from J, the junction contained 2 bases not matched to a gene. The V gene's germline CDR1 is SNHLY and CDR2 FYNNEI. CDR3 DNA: TGTGCCAGCAGTGGGGACAGATACTATGGCTACACCTTC. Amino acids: CASSGDRYYGYTF. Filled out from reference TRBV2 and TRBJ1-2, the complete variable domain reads EPEVTQTPSHQVTQMGQEVILRCVPISNHLYFYWYRQILGQKVEFLVSFYNNEISEKSEIFDDQFSVERPDGSNFTLKIRSTKLEDSAMYFCASSGDRYYGYTFGSGTRLTVV.

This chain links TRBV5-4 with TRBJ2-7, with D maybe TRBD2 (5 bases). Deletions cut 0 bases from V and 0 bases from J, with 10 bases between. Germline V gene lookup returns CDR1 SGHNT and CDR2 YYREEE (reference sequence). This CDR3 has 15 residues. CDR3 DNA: TGTGCCAGCAGCTTGGTGCCGGGAAGCTCCTACGAGCAGTACTTC. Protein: CASSLVPGSSYEQYF. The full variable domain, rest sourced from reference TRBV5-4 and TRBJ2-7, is ETGVTQSPTHLIKTRGQQVTLRCSSQSGHNTVSWYQQALGQGPQFIFQYYREEENGRGNFPPRFSGLQFPNYSSELNVNALELDDSALYLCASSLVPGSSYEQYFGPGTRLTVT.

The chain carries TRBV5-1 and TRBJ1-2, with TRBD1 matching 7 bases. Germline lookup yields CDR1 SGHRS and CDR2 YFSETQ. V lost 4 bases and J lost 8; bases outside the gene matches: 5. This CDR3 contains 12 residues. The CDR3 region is CASSTRQGGYTF. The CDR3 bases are TGCGCCAGCAGCACCCGACAGGGCGGCTACACCTTC.

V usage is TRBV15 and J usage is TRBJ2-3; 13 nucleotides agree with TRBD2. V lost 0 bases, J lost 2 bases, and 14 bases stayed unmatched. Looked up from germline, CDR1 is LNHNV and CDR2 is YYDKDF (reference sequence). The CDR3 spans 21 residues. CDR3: CATSRDLILAGGPGSTDTQYF. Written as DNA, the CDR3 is TGTGCCACCAGCAGAGATCTTATACTAGCGGGAGGGCCAGGATCCACAGATACGCAGTATTTT. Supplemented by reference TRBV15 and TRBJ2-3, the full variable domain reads DAMVIQNPRYQVTQFGKPVTLSCSQTLNHNVMYWYQQKSSQAPKLLFHYYDKDFNNEADTPDNFQSRRPNTSFCFLDIRSPGLGDTAMYLCATSRDLILAGGPGSTDTQYFGPGTRLTVL.

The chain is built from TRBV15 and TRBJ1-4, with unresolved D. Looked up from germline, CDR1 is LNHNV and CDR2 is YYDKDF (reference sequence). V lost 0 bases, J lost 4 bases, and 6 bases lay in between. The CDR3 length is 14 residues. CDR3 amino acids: CATSRDFYNEKLFF. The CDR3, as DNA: TGTGCCACCAGCAGAGATTTCTATAATGAAAAACTGTTTTTT.